This T cell receptor beta chain was identified during a study of beta chain features in type 1 diabetes. Broader study findings: Within the patient group, naive, central memory and Treg TCRB repertoires appeared more similar to each other than within healthy donors. Type 1 diabetes patients showed a moderate but significant shortening of TCRB CDR3s in all four CD4+ subsets.

This CDR3 contains 14 residues. V was pared by 7 bases and J by 3 bases, with 15 bases between. Germline V gene sequence: CDR1 MNHNY, CDR2 SVGAGI (reference sequence). The sequenced template was cDNA made from the entire isolated RNA. TCRdb's table, derived via immunoSEQ multiplex PCR, lists solely in-frame clones and lacks some. The sample yields 500,000 to 850,000 clones, over 13% seen once. This clone appeared a few times. No antigen is known for it. The chain links TRBV6-6 to TRBJ2-5, with D possibly TRBD2 on 7 matching bases. The sample taken for sequencing was naive CD4+ T cells from blood. The TCR sequence derives from a man younger than 35 with type 1 diabetes. Here the CDR3 reads CASNVAGAKETQYF. In DNA, the CDR3 is TGTGCCAGCAACGTCGCGGGGGCGAAAGAGACCCAGTACTTC.